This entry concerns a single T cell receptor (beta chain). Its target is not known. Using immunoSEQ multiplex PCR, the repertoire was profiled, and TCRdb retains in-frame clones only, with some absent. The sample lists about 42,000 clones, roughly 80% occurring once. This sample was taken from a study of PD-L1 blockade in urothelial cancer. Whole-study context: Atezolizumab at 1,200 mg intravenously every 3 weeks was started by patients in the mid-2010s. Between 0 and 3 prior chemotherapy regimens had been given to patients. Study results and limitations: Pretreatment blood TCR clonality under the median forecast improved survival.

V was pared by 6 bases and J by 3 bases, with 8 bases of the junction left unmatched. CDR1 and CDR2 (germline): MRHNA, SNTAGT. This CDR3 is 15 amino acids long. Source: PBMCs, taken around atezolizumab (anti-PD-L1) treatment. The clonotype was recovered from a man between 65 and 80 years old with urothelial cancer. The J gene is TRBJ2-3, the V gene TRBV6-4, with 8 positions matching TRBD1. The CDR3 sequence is CASSEGQGGTDTQYF. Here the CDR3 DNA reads TGTGCCAGCAGCGAAGGACAGGGTGGGACAGATACGCAGTATTTT.